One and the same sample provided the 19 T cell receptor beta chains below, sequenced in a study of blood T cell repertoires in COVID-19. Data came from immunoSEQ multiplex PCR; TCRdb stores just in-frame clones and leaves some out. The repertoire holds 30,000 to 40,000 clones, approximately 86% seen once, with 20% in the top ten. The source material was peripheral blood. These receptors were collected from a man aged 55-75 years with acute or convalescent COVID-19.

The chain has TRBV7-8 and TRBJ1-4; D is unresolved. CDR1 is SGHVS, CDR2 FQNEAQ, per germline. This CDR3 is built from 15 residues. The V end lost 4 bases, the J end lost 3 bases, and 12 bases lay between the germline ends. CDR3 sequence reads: CASSSGLESNEKLFF. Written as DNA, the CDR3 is TGTGCCAGCAGCTCCGGCTTGGAGTCTAATGAAAAACTGTTTTTT.

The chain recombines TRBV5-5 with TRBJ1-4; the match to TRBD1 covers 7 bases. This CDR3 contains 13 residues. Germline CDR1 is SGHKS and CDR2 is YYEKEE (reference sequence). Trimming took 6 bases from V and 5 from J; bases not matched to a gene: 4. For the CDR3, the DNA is TGTGCCAGCACCAGACAGGGAAATGAAAAACTGTTTTTT. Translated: CASTRQGNEKLFF.

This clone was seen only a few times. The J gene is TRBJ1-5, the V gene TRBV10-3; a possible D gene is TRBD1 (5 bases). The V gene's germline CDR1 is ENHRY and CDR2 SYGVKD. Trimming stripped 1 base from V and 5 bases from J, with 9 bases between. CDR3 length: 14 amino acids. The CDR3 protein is CAISEWIGDQPQHF. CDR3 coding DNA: TGTGCCATCAGTGAGTGGATAGGGGATCAGCCCCAGCATTTT.

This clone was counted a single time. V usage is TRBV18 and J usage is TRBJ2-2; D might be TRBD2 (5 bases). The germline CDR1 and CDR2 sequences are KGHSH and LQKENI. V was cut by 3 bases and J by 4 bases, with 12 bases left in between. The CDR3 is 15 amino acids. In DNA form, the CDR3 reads TGTGCCAGCTCACCCCCCGGCGGGCTCACCGGGGAGCTGTTTTTT. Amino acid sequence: CASSPPGGLTGELFF.

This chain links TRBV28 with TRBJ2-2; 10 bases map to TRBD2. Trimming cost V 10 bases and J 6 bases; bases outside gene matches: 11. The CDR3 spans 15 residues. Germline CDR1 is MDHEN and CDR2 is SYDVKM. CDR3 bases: TGTGCCACCATCCGACTAGCGGGTGGCCCCGGGGAGCTGTTTTTT. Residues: CATIRLAGGPGELFF.

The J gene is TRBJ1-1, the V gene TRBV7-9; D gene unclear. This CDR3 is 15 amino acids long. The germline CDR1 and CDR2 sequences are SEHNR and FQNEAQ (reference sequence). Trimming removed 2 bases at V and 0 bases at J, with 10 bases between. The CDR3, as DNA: TGTGCCAGCAGCTTATATTCCGGGGTGAACACTGAAGCTTTCTTT. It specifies CASSLYSGVNTEAFF.

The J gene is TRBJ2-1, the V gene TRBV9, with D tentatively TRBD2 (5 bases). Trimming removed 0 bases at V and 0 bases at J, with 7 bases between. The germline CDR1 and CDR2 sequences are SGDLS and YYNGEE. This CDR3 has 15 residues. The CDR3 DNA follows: TGTGCCAGCAGCGTAGGCGCGGGCTCCTACAATGAGCAGTTCTTC. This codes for CASSVGAGSYNEQFF.

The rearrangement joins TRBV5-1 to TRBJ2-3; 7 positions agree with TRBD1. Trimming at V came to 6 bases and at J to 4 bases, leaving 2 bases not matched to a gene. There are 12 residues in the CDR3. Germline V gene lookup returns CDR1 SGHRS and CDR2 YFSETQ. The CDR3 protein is CASNQGADTQYF. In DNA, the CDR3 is TGCGCCAGCAATCAGGGGGCAGATACGCAGTATTTT.

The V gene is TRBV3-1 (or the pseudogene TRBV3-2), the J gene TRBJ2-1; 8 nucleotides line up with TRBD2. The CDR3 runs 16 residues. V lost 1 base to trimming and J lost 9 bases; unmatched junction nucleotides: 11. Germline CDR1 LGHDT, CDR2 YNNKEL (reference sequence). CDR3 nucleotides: TGTGCCAGCAGCCAAGTTGTCAGCGGGAGCGGGGGTGAGCAGTTCTTC. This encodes CASSQVVSGSGGEQFF.

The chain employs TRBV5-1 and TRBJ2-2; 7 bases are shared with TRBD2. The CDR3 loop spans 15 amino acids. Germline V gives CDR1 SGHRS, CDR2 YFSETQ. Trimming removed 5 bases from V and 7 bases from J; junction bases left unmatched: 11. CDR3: CASRNPLGGYGELFF. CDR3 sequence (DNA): TGCGCCAGCAGAAACCCCCTGGGGGGGTACGGGGAGCTGTTTTTT.

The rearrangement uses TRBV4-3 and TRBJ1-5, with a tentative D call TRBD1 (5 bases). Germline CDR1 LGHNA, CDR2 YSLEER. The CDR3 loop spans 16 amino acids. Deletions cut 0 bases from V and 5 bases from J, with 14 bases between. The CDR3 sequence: CASSQDAQGGDQPQHF. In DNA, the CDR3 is TGCGCCAGCAGCCAAGATGCCCAGGGCGGAGATCAGCCCCAGCATTTT.

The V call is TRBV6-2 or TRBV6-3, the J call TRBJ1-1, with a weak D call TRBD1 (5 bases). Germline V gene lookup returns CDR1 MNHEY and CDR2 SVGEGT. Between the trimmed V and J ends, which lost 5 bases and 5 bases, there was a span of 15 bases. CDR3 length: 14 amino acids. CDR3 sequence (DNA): TGTGCCAGCAGTCCATTTTGGGGGAGGACTGAAGCTTTCTTT. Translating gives CASSPFWGRTEAFF.

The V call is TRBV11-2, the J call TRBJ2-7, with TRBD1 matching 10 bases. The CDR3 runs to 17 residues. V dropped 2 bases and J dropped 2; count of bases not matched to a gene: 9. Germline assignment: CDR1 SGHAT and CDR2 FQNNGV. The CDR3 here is CASSLSFGTGATYEQYF. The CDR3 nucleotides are TGTGCCAGCAGCTTAAGTTTCGGGACAGGGGCGACCTACGAGCAGTACTTC.

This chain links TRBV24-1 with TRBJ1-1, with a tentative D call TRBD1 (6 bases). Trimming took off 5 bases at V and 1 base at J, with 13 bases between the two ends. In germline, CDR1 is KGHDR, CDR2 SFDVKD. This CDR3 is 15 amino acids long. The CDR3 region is CATSGSQGKNTEAFF. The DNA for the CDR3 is TGTGCCACCAGTGGGAGTCAGGGGAAGAACACTGAAGCTTTCTTT.

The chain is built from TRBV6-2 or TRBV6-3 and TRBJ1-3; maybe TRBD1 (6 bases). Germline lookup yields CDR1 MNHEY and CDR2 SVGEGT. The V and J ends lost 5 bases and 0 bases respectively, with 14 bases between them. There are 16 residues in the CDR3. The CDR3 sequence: CASSHRDIRSGNTIYF. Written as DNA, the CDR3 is TGTGCCAGCAGTCACCGGGACATCCGCTCTGGAAACACCATATATTTT.

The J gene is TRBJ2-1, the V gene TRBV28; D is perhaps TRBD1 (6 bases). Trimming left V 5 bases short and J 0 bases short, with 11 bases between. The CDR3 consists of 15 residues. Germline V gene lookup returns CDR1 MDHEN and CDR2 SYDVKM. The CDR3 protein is CASSLQGSSYNEQFF. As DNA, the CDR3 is TGTGCCAGCAGTCTACAGGGCTCCTCCTACAATGAGCAGTTCTTC.

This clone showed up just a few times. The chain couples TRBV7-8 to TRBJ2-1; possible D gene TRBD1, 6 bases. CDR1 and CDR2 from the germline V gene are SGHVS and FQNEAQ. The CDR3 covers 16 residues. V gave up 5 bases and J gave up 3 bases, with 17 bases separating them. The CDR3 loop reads CASSPPKGHNYNEQFF. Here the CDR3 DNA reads TGTGCCAGCAGCCCCCCAAAGGGACACAACTACAATGAGCAGTTCTTC.

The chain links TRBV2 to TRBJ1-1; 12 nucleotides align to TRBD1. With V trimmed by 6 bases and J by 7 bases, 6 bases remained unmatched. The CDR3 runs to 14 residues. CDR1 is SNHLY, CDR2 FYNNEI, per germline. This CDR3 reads CASRGQGAGGEAFF. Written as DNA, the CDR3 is TGTGCCAGCAGGGGACAGGGGGCGGGAGGTGAAGCTTTCTTT.

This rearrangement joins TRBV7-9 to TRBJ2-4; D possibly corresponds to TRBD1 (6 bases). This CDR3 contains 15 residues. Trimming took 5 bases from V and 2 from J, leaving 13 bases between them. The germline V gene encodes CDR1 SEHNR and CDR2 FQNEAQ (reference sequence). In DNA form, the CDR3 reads TGTGCCAGCAGCGGAACAGGGTGGCCCAAAAACATTCAGTACTTC. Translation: CASSGTGWPKNIQYF. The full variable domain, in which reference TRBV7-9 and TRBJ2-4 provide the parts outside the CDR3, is DTGVSQNPRHKITKRGQNVTFRCDPISEHNRLYWYRQTLGQGPEFLTYFQNEAQLEKSRLLSDRFSAERPKGSFSTLEIQRTEQGDSAMYLCASSGTGWPKNIQYFGAGTRLSVL.